This T cell receptor (beta chain) was documented in a study of blood T cell repertoires in COVID-19. As for the study in general: Sources were T cells, B-cell-depleted T cells, or PBMCs; the material itself was cDNA or gDNA.

The table lists this clone with a count of one. In the source study's methods: Cell counts per sample came from amplifying reference gene primers. The repertoire was sequenced with immunoSEQ multiplex PCR; TCRdb's copy has only in-frame clones and lacks some. That table gives V, J and clone size, and the DNA gave D and trimming. The sample gives about 360,000 clones, 88% of which show up once; 2% to 2.5% is in the top ten. Losses at the gene ends were 6 bases for V and 0 bases for J; bases not matched to a gene: 9. The germline gives CDR1 KGHSH, CDR2 LQKENI. The CDR3 runs 18 residues. The study recruited people aged about 18 to 95 years across approximately 23 US areas. Participant reports of clinical history set cohort assignment.

The chain recombines TRBV18 with TRBJ2-1; 12 bases are shared with TRBD2. The sample comprised PBMCs or T cells enriched from blood (not recorded which). This receptor was obtained from a woman between 40 and 55 years old with acute COVID-19. The chain's CDR3 is CASSLTGLAGTSYNEQFF. CDR3 bases: TGTGCCAGCTCCCTCACCGGACTAGCGGGGACCTCCTACAATGAGCAGTTCTTC.